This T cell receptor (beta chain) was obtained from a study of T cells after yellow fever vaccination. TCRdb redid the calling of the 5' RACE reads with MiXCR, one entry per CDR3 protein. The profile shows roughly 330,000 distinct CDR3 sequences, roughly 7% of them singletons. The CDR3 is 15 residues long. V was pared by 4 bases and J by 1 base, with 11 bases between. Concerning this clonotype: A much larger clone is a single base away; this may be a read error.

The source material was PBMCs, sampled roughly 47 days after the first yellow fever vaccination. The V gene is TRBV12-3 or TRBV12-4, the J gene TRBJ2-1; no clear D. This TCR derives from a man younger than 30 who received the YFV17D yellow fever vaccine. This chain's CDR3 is CASSWFLGSYNEQFF. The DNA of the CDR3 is TGTGCCAGCAGTTGGTTCCTAGGTTCCTACAATGAGCAGTTCTTC.